This T cell receptor beta chain appears in the sequencing data of a study of blood T cells in healthy people across ages. Then a second PCR, running roughly 7 to 11 cycles, was carried out with a sample-barcoded 5' primer and a J-beta primer mix. Tagging of each cDNA molecule was performed by a template-switch adaptor with 12 random nucleotides. TCRdb analysed the 5' RACE reads with MiXCR anew, one entry per CDR3 protein. The table includes fewer than 1,200,000 distinct CDR3 sequences, approximately 26% detected once. Germline CDR1 is SQVTM and CDR2 is ANQGSEA. The V gene lost 5 bases and the J gene lost 8 bases, with 15 bases spanning the gap. The CDR3 is made up of 12 amino acids. Extraction yielded at least 5.5 micrograms of total RNA per sample. This clonotype appeared a few times. These data are also associated with another study on T cells of mothers and their children. As that report states: A few healthy Caucasian mothers gave samples, and so did their six children. Thymic selection, a shaping force on TCR recombination output, acts similarly in related and unrelated pairs.

V is TRBV29-1 and J is TRBJ1-2, with D possibly TRBD1 on 6 matching bases. This receptor was taken from a girl between 2 and 10 years old in good health. The sample comprised blood. The CDR3 sequence: CSVPGGRGGYTF. The CDR3 region has the DNA TGCAGCGTTCCCGGGGGGCGAGGCGGCTACACCTTC.